Shown below are 8 T cell receptor beta chains from a single sample sequenced in a study of shared clonotypes between healthy human individuals. This table comes from immunoSEQ multiplex PCR, and its TCRdb copy is limited to in-frame clones, with some not included. The repertoire holds over a million clones, with about 80% as singletons. The material sequenced was memory CD4+ T cells from PBMCs. Stated subset: CD45RA-negative fraction. The receptors were gathered from a man younger than 35 in good health. Some clones in this sample may be carry-over from other donors' samples.

The rearrangement joins TRBV10-3 to TRBJ2-3; 10 bases align to TRBD2. J gave up 0 bases and V 4 bases, and 7 bases lay outside the gene matches. The CDR3 has 17 amino acids. Germline values: CDR1 ENHRY, CDR2 SYGVKD. CDR3 sequence reads: CAISGWTSGASTDTQYF. The CDR3 bases are TGTGCCATCAGTGGGTGGACTAGCGGTGCTAGCACAGATACGCAGTATTTT.

This clone was counted once. The chain employs TRBV7-3 and TRBJ2-3; 9 bases are a match to TRBD1. Looked up from germline, CDR1 is SGHTA and CDR2 is FQGTGA. The CDR3 loop spans 17 amino acids. The V gene end was trimmed by 4 bases and the J gene end by 3 bases; junction bases not matched to a gene: 11. The CDR3 loop is CASSSSQGARGTDTQYF. The CDR3 DNA sequence: TGTGCCAGCAGCTCCTCACAGGGGGCTCGGGGTACAGATACGCAGTATTTT.

The V and J genes are TRBV5-8 and TRBJ2-3; TRBD1 might be the D (6 bases). The CDR3 is 14 amino acids. CDR1 and CDR2 (germline): SGHTS, YDEGEE. Trimming stripped 6 bases from V and 0 bases from J, with 11 bases between. The CDR3 here is CASTDRSSTDTQYF. The CDR3 DNA follows: TGTGCCAGCACCGACAGGAGTAGCACAGATACGCAGTATTTT.

This chain uses TRBV14 with TRBJ2-4; TRBD1 agrees at 9 bases. This CDR3 has 14 residues. After removal of 4 bases from V and 8 bases from J, the junction contained 6 bases not matched to a gene. CDR1 and CDR2 from the germline V gene are SGHDN and FVKESK. The CDR3 region has the DNA TGTGCCAGCAGCCCTGGGACAGGGAGGGACATTCAGTACTTC. Its translation: CASSPGTGRDIQYF.

This chain connects TRBV10-3 to TRBJ2-5, with a possible D match to TRBD1 (5 bases). The germline V gene encodes CDR1 ENHRY and CDR2 SYGVKD. The CDR3 loop spans 14 amino acids. V lost 3 bases to trimming and J lost 4 bases, with 12 bases between them. This CDR3 reads CAISDRAQGETQYF. The CDR3 DNA reads as TGTGCCATCAGTGACCGGGCCCAGGGAGAGACCCAGTACTTC.

This clone was observed a handful of times. Within the sample, other DNA sequences also encode this same CDR3. V and J are TRBV4-3 and TRBJ1-1, with unresolved D. V was pared by 1 base and J by 3 bases, with 9 bases between. Germline loops: CDR1 LGHNA, CDR2 YSLEER. The CDR3 is made up of 14 amino acids. The CDR3 protein is CASSQVFWDTEAFF. The CDR3 region has the DNA TGCGCCAGCAGCCAAGTTTTTTGGGACACTGAAGCTTTCTTT.

For this clone: This sample includes further DNA sequences coding for the same CDR3. CDR3 coding DNA: TGCGCCAGCAGCTTGGTACCAGATCAGCCCCAGCATTTT. This gives the protein CASSLVPDQPQHF. The genes are TRBV5-1 and TRBJ1-5; D remains ambiguous. Germline lookup yields CDR1 SGHRS and CDR2 YFSETQ. This CDR3 is 13 amino acids long. Trimming took 0 bases from V and 5 from J, leaving 6 bases between them.

This clone was recorded at least ten times. J is TRBJ1-5 and V is TRBV6-6, with TRBD1 matching 10 bases. CDR3 size: 15 residues. The V gene end was trimmed by 6 bases and the J gene end by 0 bases; junction bases not matched to a gene: 2. Germline values: CDR1 MNHNY, CDR2 SVGAGI (reference sequence). CDR3 region: CASRGTGDSNQPQHF. The CDR3 nucleotides read TGTGCCAGCAGGGGGACAGGGGATAGCAATCAGCCCCAGCATTTT.